Each of the 17 T cell receptor beta chains below was sequenced from the same sample in a study of CD8+CD57+ T cells in acquired aplastic anemia. For CDR3 and TCR beta VDJ profiling, genomic DNA was the template used. TCRdb re-called the reads with MiXCR, one entry per CDR3 protein. The profile shows 210,000 or so distinct CDR3 sequences, roughly 45% of them singletons. All sequencing subjects had displayed CD8+CD57+ cell expansion on flow cytometry. The specimen sequenced was sorted CD4+, CD8+, or CD8+CD57+ T cells (not recorded which) from PBMCs. Receptors originate from a human donor with aplastic anemia.

This clonotype was found many times. CDR3 bases: TGTGCCAGCAGTTTCGAGTGGGACGGGAGCTCCTACGAGCAGTACTTC. Translated, it gives CASSFEWDGSSYEQYF. The chain joins TRBV12-3 or TRBV12-4 to TRBJ2-7; a weak D match, TRBD2 (6 bases). Trimming left V 3 bases short and J 0 bases short, with 15 bases between. The CDR3 sequence is 16 residues long.

This clonotype appeared many times. The chain carries TRBV7-9 and TRBJ1-2, with TRBD1 as a possible D gene (6 bases). The CDR3 covers 12 residues. V lost 6 bases to trimming and J lost 3 bases, with 8 bases between them. The V gene's germline CDR1 is SEHNR and CDR2 FQNEAQ (reference sequence). In DNA form, the CDR3 reads TGTGCCAGCAGAAACAGGGACTATGGCTACACCTTC. Protein: CASRNRDYGYTF.

This clonotype was recorded many times. The chain uses TRBV6-5 and TRBJ2-1, with 11 bases that match TRBD1. V was pared by 0 bases and J by 9 bases, with 13 bases of the junction left unmatched. From germline, CDR1 is MNHEY and CDR2 SVGAGI. The length of the CDR3 is 18 residues. The CDR3 spells CASSYSFAGQGALGEQFF. The CDR3 bases are TGTGCCAGCAGTTACTCATTTGCCGGACAGGGGGCGCTGGGTGAGCAGTTCTTC.

This clonotype was recorded many times. The rearrangement joins TRBV19 to TRBJ2-1; no definite D call. The germline gives CDR1 LNHDA, CDR2 SQIVND (reference sequence). CDR3 length: 17 amino acids. V was shortened by 7 bases and J by 0 bases, with 19 bases between the two germline ends. DNA for the CDR3: TGTGCCAGTACTAATACGTGGGTCCTCAGCTCCTACAATGAGCAGTTCTTC. It yields the protein CASTNTWVLSSYNEQFF. Full variable domain (rest looked up from reference TRBV19 and TRBJ2-1): DGGITQSPKYLFRKEGQNVTLSCEQNLNHDAMYWYRQDPGQGLRLIYYSQIVNDFQKGDIAEGYSVSREKKESFPLTVTSAQKNPTAFYLCASTNTWVLSSYNEQFFGPGTRLTVL.

The table lists this clonotype with many counts. The V call is TRBV25-1, the J call TRBJ1-1; 7 nucleotides align to TRBD1. This CDR3 is built from 15 residues. Losses at the gene ends were 4 bases for V and 1 base for J; bases not matched to a gene: 6. CDR1 and CDR2 from the germline V gene are MGHDK and SYGVNS. The CDR3 reads CASSVRDSKNTEAFF. The CDR3 region has the DNA TGTGCCAGCAGTGTCAGGGACAGTAAGAACACTGAAGCTTTCTTT.

Remarks on this clonotype: A much bigger clone sits one base away, suggesting this may be a read error. The CDR3 loop reads CASSRGQFGAQETQYF. The CDR3, as DNA: TGCGCCAGCAGCCGAGGACAGTTTGGGGCTCAAGAGACCCAGTACTTC. This sequence joins TRBV5-1 and TRBJ2-5, with D perhaps matching TRBD1 (6 bases). Deletions cut 4 bases from V and 2 bases from J, with 18 bases between. The germline gives CDR1 SGHRS, CDR2 YFSETQ. The CDR3 contains 16 residues.

The gene calls are TRBV20-1 and TRBJ2-7; 9 nucleotides line up with TRBD1. Germline-derived CDR1 and CDR2 are DFQATT and SNEGSKA (reference sequence). Trimming removed 4 bases from V and 6 bases from J; junction bases left unmatched: 7. There are 13 residues in the CDR3. CDR3 nucleotide sequence: TGCAGTGCTACGCGGACAGGGGATAGCGAGCAGTACTTC. As protein: CSATRTGDSEQYF.

This clonotype was detected many times. The chain links TRBV6-1 to TRBJ2-3; D might be TRBD1 or TRBD2, each matching 5 bases. Trimming cost V 1 base and J 8 bases, with 10 bases left between them. This CDR3 region has 13 residues. Germline V CDR1 and CDR2: MNHNS, SASEGT. The CDR3 nucleotides are TGTGCCAGCAGTGAAGAGTATGGGGGTACGCAGTATTTT. Translated, it gives CASSEEYGGTQYF.

This clonotype was seen more than once but under ten times. A read error may account for a junction end that differs from germline. CDR3 region: CASSQVGDYGHTF. CDR3 bases: TGTGCCAGCAGCCAGGTGGGAGACTATGGCCACACCTTC. This sequence joins TRBV6-9 and TRBJ1-2; no definite D call. CDR1 is MNHGY and CDR2 is SVAAGI in the germline V gene. The CDR3 contains 13 residues.

V is TRBV5-1 and J is TRBJ1-6; 9 nucleotides agree with TRBD1. Trimming cost V 0 bases and J 11 bases; bases outside gene matches: 3. Germline CDR1 SGHRS, CDR2 YFSETQ. This CDR3 region has 14 residues. CDR3 sequence (DNA): TGCGCCAGCAGCTTGGGGACAGGGGAGGCACCCCTCCACTTT. This gives the protein CASSLGTGEAPLHF.

As DNA, the CDR3 is TGTGCCAGCAGTAAACAGGGGACCCAGTATTTT. This translates into CASSKQGTQYF. The chain has TRBV11-3 and TRBJ2-3; 7 nucleotides match TRBD1. The CDR3 covers 11 residues. With V trimmed by 6 bases and J by 12 bases, 6 bases remained unmatched. Germline CDR1 reads SGHNT; CDR2 reads YENEEA.

This clonotype occurred many times. V is TRBV30 and J is TRBJ2-7; 7 bases align to TRBD1. CDR1 GTSNPN and CDR2 SVGIG come from the germline V gene (reference sequence). J gave up 3 bases and V 2 bases, and 4 bases lay outside the gene matches. This CDR3 has 13 residues. The DNA of the CDR3 is TGTGCCTGGAGTACGCGACAGGGCTACGAGCAGTACTTC. Translation gives CAWSTRQGYEQYF.

The chain is built from TRBV25-1 and TRBJ2-7; 7 nucleotides agree with TRBD1. Trimming took 4 bases from V and 2 from J; bases not matched to a gene: 5. Germline values: CDR1 MGHDK, CDR2 SYGVNS. This CDR3 is 14 amino acids long. CDR3 DNA: TGTGCCAGCAGTGGTCGGGACAGAACCTACGAGCAGTACTTC. Its translation: CASSGRDRTYEQYF.

This clonotype was seen many times. The genes are TRBV5-5 and TRBJ2-7; 7 bases map to TRBD1. The V and J ends lost 0 bases and 3 bases, in that order; junction bases with no gene match: 6. The CDR3 sequence is 15 residues long. Germline values: CDR1 SGHKS, CDR2 YYEKEE (reference sequence). The CDR3 sequence: CASSLEGQKDYEQYF. Here the CDR3 DNA reads TGTGCCAGCAGCTTGGAGGGACAGAAAGACTACGAGCAGTACTTC.

This clonotype was counted ten times or more. V is TRBV7-3 and J is TRBJ1-1, with a weak D call TRBD1 (6 bases). Trimming took 5 bases from V and 8 from J, leaving 12 bases between them. The CDR3 contains 12 residues. Germline V gene lookup returns CDR1 SGHTA and CDR2 FQGTGA. The CDR3 spells CASSLGGGEAFF. CDR3 DNA sequence: TGTGCCAGCAGCCTCGGGGGCGGGGAAGCTTTCTTT.

V and J are TRBV10-1 and TRBJ2-7; D is undetermined. There are 13 residues in the CDR3. Between the trimmed V and J ends, which lost 2 bases and 3 bases, there was a span of 8 bases. Germline V gene data show CDR1 as WNHNN and CDR2 as SYGVQD (reference sequence). This chain's CDR3 is CASSEPRGYEQYF. The DNA of the CDR3 is TGCGCCAGCAGTGAGCCGCGCGGCTACGAGCAGTACTTC.

A remark on this clonotype: The CDR3 does not close with the conserved phenylalanine or tryptophan, likely indicating a read error. The limits of the CDR3 on the DNA are not certain, so only TCRdb's listed CDR3 is given. This rearrangement joins TRBV9 to TRBJ2-7. In germline, CDR1 is SGDLS, CDR2 YYNGEE. The CDR3 has 9 amino acids, counting both end residues. Here the CDR3 reads CASSVPPDQ.